Below, 29 T cell receptor beta chains from the same sample are listed, as sequenced in a study of blood T cell repertoires in COVID-19 (TCRdb year 2020). The library was prepared using the immunoSEQ multiplex PCR assay. In its TCRdb copy, this immuneACCESS table keeps in-frame sequences only and misses some clones. Where compared with another copy, unresolved V genes explain less than half of these, and the others have no known cause. The sample has under 95,000 clones on record, around nine tenths of them singletons. The ten largest make up approximately 19% of the sample. Sequencing was performed on peripheral blood. Receptors were obtained from a woman of 80 years or more with acute or convalescent COVID-19.

This clone was seen a single time. The CDR3 sequence is CASTRQTGKLFF. CDR3 DNA: TGTGCCAGCACCCGGCAGACAGGAAAACTGTTTTTT. The chain employs TRBV2 and TRBJ1-4, with D maybe TRBD1 (6 bases). CDR3 length: 12 amino acids. Germline loops: CDR1 SNHLY, CDR2 FYNNEI. V was clipped by 7 bases and J by 10 bases, with 13 bases between them.

The chain carries TRBV12-5 and TRBJ1-4; D not resolved. Per germline, CDR1 LGHNT and CDR2 FRNRAP. The CDR3 consists of 15 residues. The V end lost 1 base, the J end lost 0 bases, and 6 bases lay between the germline ends. CDR3 DNA: TGTGCTAGTGGTTTGGGCACAGCAACTAATGAAAAACTGTTTTTT. Translation: CASGLGTATNEKLFF.

This chain connects TRBV5-1 to TRBJ1-4; TRBD1 aligns across 7 bases. The junction had 7 bases not matched to a gene; V was cut back by 5 bases and J by 3 bases. This CDR3 has 15 residues. Per the germline V gene, CDR1 is SGHRS and CDR2 is YFSETQ. DNA for the CDR3: TGCGCCAGCAGACCAGACAGGGTGGCTAATGAAAAACTGTTTTTT. Translated, it gives CASRPDRVANEKLFF.

This clone was detected a few times. The CDR3 sequence is CASSHPPRQGRNTEAFF. The CDR3 coding sequence is TGTGCCAGCAGCCATCCCCCAAGACAGGGCAGGAACACTGAAGCTTTCTTT. The genes are TRBV3-1 (or the pseudogene TRBV3-2) and TRBJ1-1; 7 nucleotides line up with TRBD1. The length of the CDR3 is 17 residues. The junction had 11 bases not matched to a gene; V was cut back by 3 bases and J by 1 base. From germline, CDR1 is LGHDT and CDR2 YNNKEL (reference sequence).

V and J are TRBV6-1 and TRBJ1-4; the D gene is possibly TRBD1 (5 bases). V was cut by 2 bases and J by 8 bases, with 15 bases left in between. CDR3 length equals 15 residues. Germline V gene lookup returns CDR1 MNHNS and CDR2 SASEGT. Written as DNA, the CDR3 is TGTGCCAGCAGTGAATATCTGGGGCTTGGGGAAAAACTGTTTTTT. It codes for CASSEYLGLGEKLFF.

The chain has TRBV9 and TRBJ2-2, with TRBD1 identical over 12 bases. The V gene end was trimmed by 4 bases and the J gene end by 5 bases; junction bases not matched to a gene: 6. The germline V gene encodes CDR1 SGDLS and CDR2 YYNGEE. CDR3 size: 16 residues. CDR3 amino acids: CASSPRDRGRTGELFF. The CDR3 DNA reads TGTGCCAGCAGCCCCCGGGACAGGGGGCGGACCGGGGAGCTGTTTTTT. Supplemented by reference TRBV9 and TRBJ2-2, the full variable domain reads DSGVTQTPKHLITATGQRVTLRCSPRSGDLSVYWYQQSLDQGLQFLIQYYNGEERAKGNILERFSAQQFPDLHSELNLSSLELGDSALYFCASSPRDRGRTGELFFGEGSRLTVL.

The chain employs TRBV5-1 and TRBJ2-2; tentative D call: TRBD1 (6 bases). The germline V and J ends were trimmed by 0 bases and 0 bases, with 9 bases remaining between them. CDR1 is SGHRS, CDR2 YFSETQ, per germline. The CDR3 is made up of 16 amino acids. The CDR3 DNA follows: TGCGCCAGCAGCTTGGTTGGGGGCTCGAACACCGGGGAGCTGTTTTTT. Its protein product is CASSLVGGSNTGELFF.

This chain joins TRBV6-5 and TRBJ1-5; maybe TRBD1 (6 bases). With 4 bases removed from V and 7 bases from J, the gap between germline ends came to 20 bases. Germline assignment: CDR1 MNHEY and CDR2 SVGAGI. The CDR3 totals 16 residues. CDR3 nucleotides: TGTGCCAGCAGTTCCAACCCCTTGGGGGGGCGGCAGCCCCAGCATTTT. Translation: CASSSNPLGGRQPQHF.

The rearrangement links TRBV7-3 to TRBJ1-1; possibly TRBD1 for D (6 bases). The V end lost 5 bases, the J end lost 1 base, and 14 bases lay between the germline ends. There are 15 residues in the CDR3. The germline V gene has CDR1 SGHTA and CDR2 FQGTGA. CDR3 DNA sequence: TGTGCCAGCAGCCCAGAAGCGGGACAGAACACTGAAGCTTTCTTT. Translated: CASSPEAGQNTEAFF.

The chain joins TRBV7-8 to TRBJ1-2; no clear D. The germline V and J ends were trimmed by 5 bases and 3 bases, with 10 bases remaining between them. The CDR3 is 13 residues long. Germline values: CDR1 SGHVS, CDR2 FQNEAQ. CDR3: CASSPNNHYGYTF. CDR3 bases: TGTGCCAGCAGCCCCAACAACCACTATGGCTACACCTTC.

This chain joins TRBV4-2 and TRBJ2-3; 10 bases map to TRBD2. V shed 1 base and J 3 bases; nucleotides not matched to a gene: 4. Germline CDR1 reads LGHNA; CDR2 reads YNFKEQ. This CDR3 region has 16 residues. In nucleotides, the CDR3 is TGTGCCAGCAGCCAAGTGAGCGGGGGGGCAACAGATACGCAGTATTTT. Its translation is CASSQVSGGATDTQYF.

DNA of the CDR3: TGCAGCGTTGAAGATCGCAAGGGAGAGGCTGGCTACACCTTC. Amino acid sequence: CSVEDRKGEAGYTF. J is TRBJ1-2 and V is TRBV29-1; no definite D call. Germline CDR1 SQVTM, CDR2 ANQGSEA. The CDR3 loop spans 14 amino acids. Trimming left V 0 bases short and J 7 bases short, with 15 bases between.

DNA for the CDR3: TGTGCCAGCAGCCAAGTTCAGGGTACCTACGAGCAGTACTTC. Translating it yields CASSQVQGTYEQYF. The gene calls are TRBV4-2 and TRBJ2-7; D is perhaps TRBD1 (5 bases). CDR1 and CDR2 from the germline V gene are LGHNA and YNFKEQ. Trimming removed 1 base from V and 2 bases from J, with 9 bases in between. This CDR3 region has 14 residues.

The chain is built from TRBV28 and TRBJ2-3; D call uncertain. The CDR3 totals 12 residues. Germline values: CDR1 MDHEN, CDR2 SYDVKM. V lost 2 bases and J 5 bases, leaving 5 bases between the germline ends. The CDR3 here is CASSLTGDTQYF. The DNA for the CDR3 is TGTGCCAGCAGTTTAACGGGAGATACGCAGTATTTT.

The rearrangement uses TRBV7-8 and TRBJ1-1; TRBD1 aligns across 7 bases. Germline V gene sequence: CDR1 SGHVS, CDR2 FQNEAQ. After removal of 0 bases from V and 2 bases from J, the junction contained 15 bases not matched to a gene. This CDR3 region has 19 residues. CDR3 in DNA: TGTGCCAGCAGCTTAGCAAATCGATCCCGGGGGACAGTAAACACTGAAGCTTTCTTT. Protein product: CASSLANRSRGTVNTEAFF. Full variable domain (outside the CDR3, taken from reference TRBV7-8 and TRBJ1-1): GAGVSQSPRYKVAKRGQDVALRCDPISGHVSLFWYQQALGQGPEFLTYFQNEAQLDKSGLPSDRFFAERPEGSVSTLKIQRTQQEDSAVYLCASSLANRSRGTVNTEAFFGQGTRLTVV.

This chain connects TRBV6-6 to TRBJ2-7; the D gene is possibly TRBD2 (7 bases). CDR1 is MNHNY and CDR2 is SVGAGI in the germline V gene (reference sequence). With 2 bases removed from V and 5 bases from J, the gap between germline ends came to 16 bases. The CDR3 is 15 amino acids. For the CDR3, the DNA is TGTGCCAGCAGTTACGGGGGCGGGGGTAAGGACGAGCAGTACTTC. Its protein product is CASSYGGGGKDEQYF.

The chain recombines TRBV21-1 with TRBJ2-5; TRBD1 is the table's D call, not checked against the DNA. TRBV21-1 is marked as a pseudogene. The CDR3 runs to 16 residues. The CDR3 loop is CASSKRSPTGRETQYF. DNA for the CDR3: TGTGCCAGCAGCAAAAGGTCTCCGACAGGGCGAGAGACCCAGTACTTC.

The chain combines TRBV6-6 with TRBJ2-1; possibly TRBD1 for D (5 bases). V was pared by 4 bases and J by 6 bases, with 10 bases between. The CDR3 sequence is 13 residues long. Germline V gene lookup returns CDR1 MNHNY and CDR2 SVGAGI (reference sequence). The CDR3 loop is CASSFLQGNEQFF. CDR3 coding DNA: TGTGCCAGCAGTTTTCTTCAGGGCAATGAGCAGTTCTTC.

This chain uses TRBV30 with TRBJ2-1; 8 nucleotides line up with TRBD1. CDR3 length: 13 amino acids. Germline V gene data show CDR1 as GTSNPN and CDR2 as SVGIG (reference sequence). V lost 0 bases, J lost 7 bases, and 2 bases stayed unmatched. The CDR3 protein is CAWSVNRGNEQFF. CDR3 nucleotides: TGTGCCTGGAGTGTAAACAGGGGGAATGAGCAGTTCTTC.

The chain links TRBV5-1 to TRBJ1-2; D uncertain. The CDR3 runs to 14 residues. The germline V gene has CDR1 SGHRS and CDR2 YFSETQ. V was clipped by 0 bases and J by 4 bases, with 10 bases between them. DNA for the CDR3: TGCGCCAGCAGCTTGGACCCAGGCTCCTATGGCTACACCTTC. As protein: CASSLDPGSYGYTF. The full variable domain, rest sourced from reference TRBV5-1 and TRBJ1-2, is KAGVTQTPRYLIKTRGQQVTLSCSPISGHRSVSWYQQTPGQGLQFLFEYFSETQRNKGNFPGRFSGRQFSNSRSEMNVSTLELGDSALYLCASSLDPGSYGYTFGSGTRLTVV.

The CDR3 reads CASSEGLQMNTEAFF. The CDR3 DNA reads as TGTGCCAGCAGCGAGGGGTTACAGATGAACACTGAAGCTTTCTTT. The J gene is TRBJ1-1, the V gene TRBV9, with TRBD1 as a possible D gene (5 bases). This CDR3 is 15 amino acids long. Germline V gene lookup returns CDR1 SGDLS and CDR2 YYNGEE. V was pared by 3 bases and J by 0 bases, with 12 bases between.

V and J are TRBV11-3 and TRBJ2-7, with TRBD1 matching 9 bases. Trimming cost V 0 bases and J 3 bases; bases outside gene matches: 9. The germline gives CDR1 SGHNT, CDR2 YENEEA. The CDR3 runs to 17 residues. In nucleotides, the CDR3 is TGTGCCAGCAGCTTAGATCGGCTAGGGACAGGGAACTACGAGCAGTACTTC. It codes for CASSLDRLGTGNYEQYF.

The J gene is TRBJ1-5, the V gene TRBV5-5; 8 positions agree with TRBD1. CDR3 length: 14 amino acids. Germline V CDR1 and CDR2: SGHKS, YYEKEE (reference sequence). V lost 3 bases, J lost 5 bases, and 4 bases stayed unmatched. CDR3 nucleotides: TGTGCCAGCAGCTATGGACAGGGCGATCAGCCCCAGCATTTT. This gives the protein CASSYGQGDQPQHF.

The chain is built from TRBV6-5 and TRBJ2-2, with D possibly TRBD2 on 5 matching bases. CDR3 length equals 12 residues. Trimming pared 4 bases from V and 7 bases from J, leaving 7 bases between. Germline V CDR1 and CDR2: MNHEY, SVGAGI. CDR3 sequence (DNA): TGTGCCAGCAGTTCCGGGGTCGGGGAGCTGTTTTTT. Translating it yields CASSSGVGELFF.

The chain employs TRBV4-1 and TRBJ2-3, with TRBD1 identical over 8 bases. The CDR3 has 16 residues. The V gene end was trimmed by 1 base and the J gene end by 3 bases; junction bases not matched to a gene: 6. Germline CDR1 is MGHRA and CDR2 is YSYEKL. The CDR3 here is CASSQGTGGWTDTQYF. The CDR3 DNA follows: TGCGCCAGCAGCCAAGGCACAGGGGGATGGACAGATACGCAGTATTTT.

The V and J genes are TRBV7-6 and TRBJ2-1, with 12 bases identical to TRBD2. There are 15 residues in the CDR3. Germline loops: CDR1 SGHVS, CDR2 FNYEAQ. V dropped 3 bases and J dropped 7; count of bases not matched to a gene: 4. CDR3 in amino acids: CASSFGLAGRNEQFF. The CDR3 coding sequence is TGTGCCAGCAGCTTCGGACTAGCGGGGAGGAATGAGCAGTTCTTC. Variable domain in full (rest from reference TRBV7-6 and TRBJ2-1): GAGVSQSPRYKVTKRGQDVALRCDPISGHVSLYWYRQALGQGPEFLTYFNYEAQQDKSGLPNDRFSAERPEGSISTLTIQRTEQRDSAMYRCASSFGLAGRNEQFFGPGTRLTVL.

In its sample, this clone was seen many times. The chain combines TRBV7-9 with TRBJ1-1; D may be TRBD1 (6 bases). The CDR3 is made up of 14 amino acids. Per germline, CDR1 SEHNR and CDR2 FQNEAQ (reference sequence). V shed 1 base and J shed 6 bases, with 12 bases lying between them. The CDR3 nucleotides read TGTGCCAGCAGCTTAGAACAGGGAACCGCTGAAGCTTTCTTT. Translating it yields CASSLEQGTAEAFF.

This clone was seen only once. This sequence joins TRBV19 and TRBJ1-1; D might be TRBD1 (5 bases). V was cut by 10 bases and J by 7 bases, with 13 bases left in between. The germline CDR1 and CDR2 sequences are LNHDA and SQIVND (reference sequence). This CDR3 spans 11 amino acids. Here the CDR3 reads CATRGGIEAFF. CDR3 nucleotides: TGTGCCACCCGGGGGGGGATTGAAGCTTTCTTT. Complete variable domain (other parts from reference TRBV19 and TRBJ1-1): DGGITQSPKYLFRKEGQNVTLSCEQNLNHDAMYWYRQDPGQGLRLIYYSQIVNDFQKGDIAEGYSVSREKKESFPLTVTSAQKNPTAFYLCATRGGIEAFFGQGTRLTVV.

The chain recombines TRBV5-1 with TRBJ2-1; 8 bases fit TRBD1. CDR1 SGHRS and CDR2 YFSETQ come from the germline V gene. The junction had 8 bases not matched to a gene; V was cut back by 4 bases and J by 8 bases. This CDR3 region has 14 residues. DNA for the CDR3: TGCGCCAGCAGCCCAAAAGGACAGGGCGATGAGCAGTTCTTC. This codes for CASSPKGQGDEQFF.